Each of the 16 T cell receptor beta chains below was sequenced from the same sample in a study of blood T cell repertoires in COVID-19. The method was immunoSEQ multiplex PCR; TCRdb's version includes in-frame clones alone and lacks a portion of them. The sample consists of about 25,000 clones, about 90% of them appearing once. Sequencing was carried out using peripheral blood. These receptors were taken from a man aged 70-80 years in a cohort sampled during active COVID-19.

This clone was seen a handful of times. This chain connects TRBV19 to TRBJ1-4; tentatively, D is TRBD1 (5 bases). Trimming stripped 4 bases from V and 4 bases from J, with 10 bases between. Germline V gene data show CDR1 as LNHDA and CDR2 as SQIVND (reference sequence). The CDR3 spans 14 residues. The CDR3 nucleotides are TGTGCCAGTAGTAGGAGAAGGGGTAATGAAAAACTGTTTTTT. It specifies CASSRRRGNEKLFF.

The CDR3 DNA reads TGTGCCAGCAGCTTGGCTAGCGGGGTGTTCTACGAGCAGTACTTC. Its translation: CASSLASGVFYEQYF. V is TRBV5-5 and J is TRBJ2-7; TRBD2 agrees at 9 bases. Trimming at V came to 0 bases and at J to 3 bases, leaving 4 bases not matched to a gene. Germline CDR1 and CDR2: SGHKS and YYEKEE (reference sequence). The CDR3 totals 15 residues.

Comments on this clone: The junction departs from the called germline gene at one end, perhaps through a read error. The V gene is TRBV5-1, the J gene TRBJ2-1; 9 bases line up with TRBD2. The germline V gene has CDR1 SGHRS and CDR2 YFSETQ. The CDR3 totals 16 residues. CDR3 in amino acids: CARSLGGGVSYNEQFF. In DNA form, the CDR3 reads TGCGCCCGCAGCTTGGGCGGGGGGGTTTCCTACAATGAGCAGTTCTTC. Together with reference TRBV5-1 and TRBJ2-1, the CDR3 gives the full variable domain: KAGVTQTPRYLIKTRGQQVTLSCSPISGHRSVSWYQQTPGQGLQFLFEYFSETQRNKGNFPGRFSGRQFSNSRSEMNVSTLELGDSALYLCARSLGGGVSYNEQFFGPGTRLTVL.

The chain combines TRBV9 with TRBJ1-3; no clear D gene. CDR3 length equals 17 residues. Per germline, CDR1 SGDLS and CDR2 YYNGEE. V gave up 3 bases and J gave up 4 bases, with 20 bases separating them. The CDR3 sequence: CASSAGAGPQRGNTIYF. Written as DNA, the CDR3 is TGTGCCAGCAGCGCGGGAGCCGGGCCCCAGAGGGGAAACACCATATATTTT.

The J gene is TRBJ2-7, the V gene TRBV4-1, with a weak D call TRBD2 (5 bases). Trimming took off 0 bases at V and 7 bases at J, with 10 bases between the two ends. CDR1 MGHRA and CDR2 YSYEKL come from the germline V gene. This CDR3 has 13 residues. CDR3 in amino acids: CASSQDGSREQYF. CDR3 bases: TGCGCCAGCAGCCAAGATGGGAGTAGGGAGCAGTACTTC.

The rearrangement joins TRBV2 to TRBJ1-2, with a possible D match to TRBD1 (5 bases). This CDR3 spans 16 amino acids. The V gene's germline CDR1 is SNHLY and CDR2 FYNNEI. Trimming removed 0 bases at V and 8 bases at J, with 19 bases between. Here the CDR3 DNA reads TGTGCCAGCAGTGAAGCTAGGGGCAGGGTGAGTCAAGGCTACACCTTC. Protein: CASSEARGRVSQGYTF.

This clone appeared once. This rearrangement joins TRBV5-1 to TRBJ1-2, with D possibly TRBD1 on 6 matching bases. This CDR3 is 13 amino acids long. The V end was cut by 5 bases, the J end by 4 bases, with 12 bases between. CDR1 is SGHRS, CDR2 YFSETQ, per germline. CDR3 coding DNA: TGCGCCAGCAGTTTAGACAGGAGCTATGGCTACACCTTC. This gives the protein CASSLDRSYGYTF.

This clone was observed a single time. The chain employs TRBV5-1 and TRBJ2-5, with D possibly TRBD1 on 5 matching bases. Germline CDR1 reads SGHRS; CDR2 reads YFSETQ. The CDR3 has 13 amino acids. Between the trimmed V and J ends, which lost 2 bases and 2 bases, there was a span of 7 bases. CDR3 sequence reads: CASSFSGQETQYF. The CDR3, as DNA: TGCGCCAGCAGCTTCTCAGGGCAAGAGACCCAGTACTTC.

This rearrangement joins TRBV19 to TRBJ2-7, with 8 nucleotides matching TRBD2. The length of the CDR3 is 14 residues. Germline trimming cut 7 bases from V and 7 bases from J; bases unmatched to any gene: 12. The germline CDR1 and CDR2 sequences are LNHDA and SQIVND (reference sequence). The CDR3 region has the DNA TGTGCCAGTAACAGAGCGGGAGCTTTCGGTGAGCAGTACTTC. Translation: CASNRAGAFGEQYF.

The chain links TRBV5-4 to TRBJ2-7; 9 positions match TRBD2. Germline CDR1 reads SGHNT; CDR2 reads YYREEE (reference sequence). Losses at the gene ends were 3 bases for V and 7 bases for J; bases not matched to a gene: 11. This CDR3 has 15 amino acids. The CDR3 loop is CASSSPSSGTQEQYF. The CDR3 DNA reads as TGTGCCAGCAGCTCGCCGTCTAGCGGGACTCAGGAGCAGTACTTC.

The chain joins TRBV7-3 to TRBJ1-1; D remains unclear. Trimming left V 5 bases short and J 5 bases short, with 12 bases between. Germline values: CDR1 SGHTA, CDR2 FQGTGA. This CDR3 is 13 amino acids long. The CDR3 sequence: CASSLAGETEAFF. The DNA for the CDR3 is TGTGCCAGCAGCCTTGCCGGTGAGACTGAAGCTTTCTTT.

The rearrangement links TRBV6-6 to TRBJ1-4; TRBD1 agrees at 8 bases. This CDR3 has 15 residues. Germline V CDR1 and CDR2: MNHNY, SVGAGI (reference sequence). The ends lost 4 bases at V and 4 bases at J; junction bases unmatched: 5. The CDR3 sequence is CASSSAGGYNEKLFF. The CDR3 DNA reads as TGTGCCAGCAGTTCTGCAGGGGGCTATAATGAAAAACTGTTTTTT.

V usage is TRBV7-6 and J usage is TRBJ2-5, with a tentative D call TRBD2 (5 bases). V lost 5 bases and J 3 bases, leaving 13 bases between the germline ends. Germline CDR1 and CDR2: SGHVS and FNYEAQ. This CDR3 is built from 14 residues. The CDR3: CASSRSTGKETQYF. CDR3 in DNA: TGTGCCAGCAGCCGTTCGACGGGAAAAGAGACCCAGTACTTC.

This chain connects TRBV5-6 to TRBJ2-7; 9 nucleotides align to TRBD2. The V segment lost 6 bases and the J segment 3 bases; nucleotides outside the gene matches: 10. CDR1 is SGHDT, CDR2 YYEEEE, per germline. The CDR3 is made up of 15 amino acids. The chain's CDR3 is CASTPGASGIYEQYF. The CDR3 nucleotides read TGTGCCAGCACTCCGGGGGCTAGCGGGATCTACGAGCAGTACTTC.

This clone has a single count. This sequence joins TRBV10-3 and TRBJ1-1; D possibly corresponds to TRBD1 (5 bases). With 8 bases removed from V and 1 base from J, the gap between germline ends came to 11 bases. The V gene's germline CDR1 is ENHRY and CDR2 SYGVKD. The CDR3 totals 13 residues. Written as DNA, the CDR3 is TGTGCCATCGGCTCGACAGCGAACACTGAAGCTTTCTTT. Protein sequence: CAIGSTANTEAFF.

The chain is built from TRBV6-4 and TRBJ1-1; D is possibly TRBD1 (5 bases). V dropped 8 bases and J dropped 1 base, with 14 bases sitting between them. This CDR3 is 14 amino acids long. The germline gives CDR1 MRHNA, CDR2 SNTAGT. The CDR3 DNA follows: TGTGCCAGCCGCGCGGGGCAGAGGAACACTGAAGCTTTCTTT. It encodes CASRAGQRNTEAFF.